This T cell receptor (beta chain) derives from a study of T cell repertoires in cytomegalovirus infection. Study-level information: Use of recently identified HLA-C-restricted and well-studied HLA-B-restricted CMV epitopes was part of the study. A matching HLA type, together with CMV infection, was signaled by public TCR beta signatures. Findings of the study overall: Cumulative public TCR beta family frequency identified CMV carriers with the relevant HLA. Predominance within the ex vivo response was attributable to HLA-C-restricted CMV-specific TCR beta clonotypes.

As regards this clonotype: Its antigen is undetermined.

TCRdb recomputed calls from the reads with MiXCR, one row per CDR3 protein. There are approximately 770,000 distinct CDR3 sequences in the sample; 25% to 35% occur only once, and under 15% lies in the top ten. The CDR3 contains 16 residues. V was pared by 0 bases and J by 5 bases, with 15 bases between. From germline, CDR1 is SGHVS and CDR2 FNYEAQ. The chain combines TRBV7-6 with TRBJ2-3, with D possibly TRBD2 on 6 matching bases. The receptor was isolated from a human donor in good health (CMV status not recorded). Some clones in this sample may be carry-over from other donors' samples. The sequencing used cultured CD8+ T cells from PBMCs, collected from culture after CMV antigen stimulation. CDR3 region: CASSLAAGFYVDTQYF. The CDR3, as DNA: TGTGCCAGCAGCTTAGCTGCGGGGTTCTATGTAGATACGCAGTATTTT.